This T cell receptor (beta chain) appears in the sequencing data of a study of shared clonotypes between healthy human individuals. Genomic DNA belonging to each subset was distributed in equal measure over several immunoSEQ plates. Unsorted PBMC contributed approximately 0.3 ug DNA, tens of thousands of T cell genomes, to each replicate PCR. Produced via immunoSEQ multiplex PCR; TCRdb's table is partial and in-frame only. The table has some 450,000 clones, over 60% seen once. The CDR3 loop spans 16 amino acids. V lost 0 bases and J 4 bases, leaving 15 bases between the germline ends. Germline assignment: CDR1 MNHEY and CDR2 SMNVEV (reference sequence).

The TCR was taken from a woman between 40 and 50 years old in good health. Some clones in this sample may be carry-over from other donors' samples. Sequencing was performed on PBMCs. This rearrangement joins TRBV27 to TRBJ1-2; perhaps TRBD1 as D (6 bases). The chain's CDR3 is CASSLSISRTAYGYTF. The CDR3 DNA is TGTGCCAGCAGTTTATCGATCAGTCGGACAGCCTATGGCTACACCTTC.